A single T cell receptor (beta chain) is shown here with its context. Its specificity is unknown. This entry belongs to a study of cytomegalovirus exposure and HLA in healthy donors. This CDR3 contains 14 residues. The V gene's germline CDR1 is LNHDA and CDR2 SQIVND (reference sequence). V dropped 7 bases and J dropped 7; count of bases not matched to a gene: 11. PCR involved 60 Vbeta and 13 Jbeta primers. TCRdb's copy holds only in-frame clones and misses some; the assay was immunoSEQ multiplex PCR. Found here are 190,000 or so clones, roughly 80% of them singletons; the top ten hold about 0.36%. Study-wide results and caveats: CMV serostatus was the only immune exposure information that was available.

This sequence originates from a male donor in good health and CMV-seropositive. The sequencing input was PBMCs. The rearrangement joins TRBV19 to TRBJ2-7; 9 nucleotides align to TRBD1. Here the CDR3 DNA reads TGTGCCAGTAAACCTCCGGGACAGGGAAGGGAGCAGTACTTC. Its protein product is CASKPPGQGREQYF.